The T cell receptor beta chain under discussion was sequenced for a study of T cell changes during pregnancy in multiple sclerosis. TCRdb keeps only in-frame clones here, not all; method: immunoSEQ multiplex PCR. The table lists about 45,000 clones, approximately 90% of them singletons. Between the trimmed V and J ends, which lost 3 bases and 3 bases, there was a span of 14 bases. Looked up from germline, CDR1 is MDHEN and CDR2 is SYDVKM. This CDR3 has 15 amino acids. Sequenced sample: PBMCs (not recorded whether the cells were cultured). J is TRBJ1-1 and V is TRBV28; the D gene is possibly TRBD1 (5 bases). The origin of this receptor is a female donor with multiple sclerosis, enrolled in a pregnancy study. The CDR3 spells CASSFPGGVDTEAFF. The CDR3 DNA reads TGTGCCAGCAGTTTTCCCGGGGGAGTGGACACTGAAGCTTTCTTT.